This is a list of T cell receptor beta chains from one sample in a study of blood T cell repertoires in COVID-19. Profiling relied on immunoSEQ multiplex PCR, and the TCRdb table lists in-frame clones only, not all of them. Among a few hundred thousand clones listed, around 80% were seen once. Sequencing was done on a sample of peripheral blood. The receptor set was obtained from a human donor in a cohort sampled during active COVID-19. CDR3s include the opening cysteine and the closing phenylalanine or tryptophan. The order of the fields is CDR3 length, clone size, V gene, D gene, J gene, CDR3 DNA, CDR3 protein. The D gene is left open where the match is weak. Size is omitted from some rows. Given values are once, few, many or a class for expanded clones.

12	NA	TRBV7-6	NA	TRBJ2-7	TGTGCCAGCAGGACTCCTGGCTACGAGCAGTACTTC	CASRTPGYEQYF
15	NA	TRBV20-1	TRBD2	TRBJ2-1	TGCAGTGCTAGTGACTATAGCGGGACGGACAATGAGCAGTTCTTC	CSASDYSGTDNEQFF
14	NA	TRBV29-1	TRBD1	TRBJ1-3	TGCAGCGTTTGGGACAGGGCGGCTGGAAACACCATATATTTT	CSVWDRAAGNTIYF
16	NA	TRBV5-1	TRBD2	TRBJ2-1	TGCGCCAGCAGCTCCTTAGCGGGGGCAGCCTACAATGAGCAGTTCTTC	CASSSLAGAAYNEQFF
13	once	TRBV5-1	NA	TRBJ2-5	TGCGCCAGCAGCGCCGGCGGTGTGAAGACCCAGTACTTC	CASSAGGVKTQYF
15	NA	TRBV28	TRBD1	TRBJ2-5	TGTGCCAGCAGCCCCGGGACAGGGGGCCATGAGACCCAGTACTTC	CASSPGTGGHETQYF
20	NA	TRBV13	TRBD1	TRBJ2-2	TGTGCCAGCAGCCCCGGCCAGGGGGTGAGAAGACTCGCGAACACCGGGGAGCTGTTTTTT	CASSPGQGVRRLANTGELFF
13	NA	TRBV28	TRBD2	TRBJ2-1	TGTGCCAGCAGCTTCCTAGCGGGAAATGAGCAGTTCTTC	CASSFLAGNEQFF
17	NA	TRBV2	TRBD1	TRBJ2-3	TGTGCCAGCAGTGACGATGGGACAGGGGAAAACCCAGATACGCAGTATTTT	CASSDDGTGENPDTQYF
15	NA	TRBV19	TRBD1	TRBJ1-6	TGTGCCAGTAGTTTGGGACAGGGCTATAATTCACCCCTCCACTTT	CASSLGQGYNSPLHF
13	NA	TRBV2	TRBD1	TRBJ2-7	TGTGCCAGCAGTAACGACAGGGGCTACGAGCAGTACTTC	CASSNDRGYEQYF
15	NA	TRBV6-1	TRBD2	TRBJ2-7	TGTGCCAGCAGTGAAGTGACTAGCGGGAGCTACGAGCAGTACTTC	CASSEVTSGSYEQYF
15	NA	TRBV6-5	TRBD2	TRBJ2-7	TGTGCCAGCAGTTACTCAGCGGGGGCTGCATACGAGCAGTACTTC	CASSYSAGAAYEQYF
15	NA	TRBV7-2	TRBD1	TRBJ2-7	TGTGCCAGCAGCTTAGTAAGGACAGGGGGCGACGAGCAGTACTTC	CASSLVRTGGDEQYF
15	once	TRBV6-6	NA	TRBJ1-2	TGTGCCAGCAGCCACAGGGCAGGCGACAACTATGGCTACACCTTC	CASSHRAGDNYGYTF
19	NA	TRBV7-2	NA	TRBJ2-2	TGTGCCAGCAGCCCCCGAGTGCCCCGAGGTATTGACAACACCGGGGAGCTGTTTTTT	CASSPRVPRGIDNTGELFF
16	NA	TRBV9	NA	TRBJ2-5	TGTGCCAGCAGCGCGACCCAAAACTACTTAGCGGAGACCCAGTACTTC	CASSATQNYLAETQYF
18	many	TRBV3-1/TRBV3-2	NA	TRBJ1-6	TGTGCCAGCAGCCAAGTCGGGGGAGGGAAGATCTATAATTCACCCCTCCACTTT	CASSQVGGGKIYNSPLHF
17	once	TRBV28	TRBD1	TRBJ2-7	TGTGCCAGCAGTTCTGGGACAGGGGCGAAAGGTACCTACGAGCAGTACTTC	CASSSGTGAKGTYEQYF
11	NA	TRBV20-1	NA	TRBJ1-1	TGCAGTGCTCCCCCGGCGGTAGGAGCTTTCTTT	CSAPPAVGAFF
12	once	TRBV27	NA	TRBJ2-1	TGTGCCAGCAGTTTAGGAGGGGCTGAGCAGTTCTTC	CASSLGGAEQFF
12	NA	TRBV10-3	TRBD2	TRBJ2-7	TGTGCCACGGGACTAGCAGGAGTCGAGCAGTACTTC	CATGLAGVEQYF
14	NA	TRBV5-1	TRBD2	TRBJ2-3	TGCGCCAGCAGGGTACTAGCGGGTTCAGATACGCAGTATTTT	CASRVLAGSDTQYF
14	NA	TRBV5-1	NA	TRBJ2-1	TGCGCCAGCAGCTTGGGAGGGAGTCACAATGAGCAGTTCTTC	CASSLGGSHNEQFF
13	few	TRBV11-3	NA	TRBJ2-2	TGTGCCAGCAGCTTAACAGTCGCCGGGGAGCTGTTTTTT	CASSLTVAGELFF
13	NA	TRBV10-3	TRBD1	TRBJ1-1	TGTGCCATCAGAGGACAGGGGCTCACTGAAGCTTTCTTT	CAIRGQGLTEAFF
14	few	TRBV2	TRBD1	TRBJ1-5	TGTGCCAGCACCCAGGGGGTGTTAAATCAGCCCCAGCATTTT	CASTQGVLNQPQHF
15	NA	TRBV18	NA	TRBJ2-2	TGTGCCAGCTCCCTCGGACTCTTGAACACCGGGGAGCTGTTTTTT	CASSLGLLNTGELFF
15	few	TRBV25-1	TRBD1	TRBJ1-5	TGTGCCAGCAGTCCGGGACAGAATAGCAATCAGCCCCAGCATTTT	CASSPGQNSNQPQHF
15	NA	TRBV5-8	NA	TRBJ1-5	TGTGCCAGCAGTTTTGGACAGCATAGCAATCAGCCCCAGCATTTT	CASSFGQHSNQPQHF
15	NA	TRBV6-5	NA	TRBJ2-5	TGTGCCAGCAGTTACGTCGGGGGACTCCAAGAGACCCAGTACTTC	CASSYVGGLQETQYF
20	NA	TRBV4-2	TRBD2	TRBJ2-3	TGTGCCAGCAGCCAAGATTTGCTAGCGGGAGAAAAGGGTGGCACAGATACGCAGTATTTT	CASSQDLLAGEKGGTDTQYF
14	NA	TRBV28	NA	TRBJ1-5	TGTGCCAGCAGTTTTGGGGGGGCAGGTCAGCCCCAGCATTTT	CASSFGGAGQPQHF
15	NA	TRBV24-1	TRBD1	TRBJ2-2	TGTGCCACCGGGAAACAGGGGAGTGGGACCGGGGAGCTGTTTTTT	CATGKQGSGTGELFF
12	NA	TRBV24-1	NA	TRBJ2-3	TGTGCCACCAGTGAGTCTCCAGATACGCAGTATTTT	CATSESPDTQYF
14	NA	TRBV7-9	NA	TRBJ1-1	TGTGCCAGCAGCTTAAGAGGAGGGGACACTGAAGCTTTCTTT	CASSLRGGDTEAFF
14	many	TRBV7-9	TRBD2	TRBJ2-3	TGTGCCAGCAGCTTAAGACTAGCGGGGGATACGCAGTATTTT	CASSLRLAGDTQYF
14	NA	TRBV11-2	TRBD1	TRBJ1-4	TGTGCCAGCAGCTTACAGGCAGGGGGTGAAAAACTGTTTTTT	CASSLQAGGEKLFF
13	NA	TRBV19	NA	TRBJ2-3	TGTGCCAGTAGTATATCTCCCACAGATACGCAGTATTTT	CASSISPTDTQYF
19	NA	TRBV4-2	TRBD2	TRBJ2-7	TGTGCCAGCAGCCGTCTACTAGCGGGAGGGCCCGGGAGCTCCTACGAGCAGTACTTC	CASSRLLAGGPGSSYEQYF